The 11 T cell receptor beta chains below come from one sample, sequenced in a study of lymphopenia after photon versus proton radiotherapy. Sequenced by immunoSEQ multiplex PCR; TCRdb stores in-frame clones only, minus some. The sample lists 20,000 to 25,000 clones, 85% occurring once. Sequencing used peripheral blood, obtained from a patient treated with photon-based radiotherapy. The receptors originated from a man aged 55 to 69 with pancreatic cancer.

This chain connects TRBV30 to TRBJ2-5, with 11 nucleotides matching TRBD2. CDR3 size: 15 residues. V lost 8 bases to trimming and J lost 5 bases; unmatched junction nucleotides: 13. Germline V gene lookup returns CDR1 GTSNPN and CDR2 SVGIG (reference sequence). The CDR3 DNA reads TGTGCCAGGGGTTCGGTAGCGGGGGGGCTCGAGACCCAGTACTTC. Translation gives CARGSVAGGLETQYF.

This chain uses TRBV7-2 with TRBJ2-7, with 8 bases lining up with TRBD2. CDR3 length: 16 amino acids. CDR1 SGHTA and CDR2 FQGNSA come from the germline V gene. V dropped 1 base and J dropped 0; count of bases not matched to a gene: 5. The CDR3 loop reads CASSLVTGGISYEQYF. DNA of the CDR3: TGTGCCAGCAGCTTAGTAACGGGGGGGATCTCCTACGAGCAGTACTTC.

The V and J genes are TRBV5-8 and TRBJ1-1, with D tentatively TRBD1 (5 bases). V was cut by 4 bases and J by 0 bases, with 16 bases left in between. The V gene's germline CDR1 is SGHTS and CDR2 YDEGEE. The CDR3 spans 16 residues. CDR3 protein: CASSLVLGPLNTEAFF. CDR3 nucleotide sequence: TGTGCCAGCAGCCTTGTCTTGGGGCCGTTGAACACTGAAGCTTTCTTT.

The chain couples TRBV18 to TRBJ1-3; D is uncertain. CDR3 size: 13 residues. V lost 8 bases to trimming and J lost 2 bases, with 10 bases between them. Germline assignment: CDR1 KGHSH and CDR2 LQKENI. The CDR3 protein is CASQREAGNTIYF. The CDR3, as DNA: TGTGCCAGCCAAAGGGAGGCTGGAAACACCATATATTTT.

The genes are TRBV7-8 and TRBJ2-7; 8 bases map to TRBD1. Trimming at V came to 4 bases and at J to 7 bases, leaving 12 bases not matched to a gene. The CDR3 is 15 amino acids. The germline V gene has CDR1 SGHVS and CDR2 FQNEAQ. This CDR3 is CASSWRRDRPQEQYF. The CDR3 region has the DNA TGTGCCAGCAGCTGGAGACGGGACAGGCCTCAGGAGCAGTACTTC.

V and J are TRBV2 and TRBJ1-1; no clear D gene. Germline V lookup: CDR1 SNHLY, CDR2 FYNNEI. The CDR3 covers 11 residues. Trimming removed 8 bases from V and 3 bases from J, with 7 bases in between. This chain's CDR3 is CASVRDTEAFF. As DNA, the CDR3 is TGTGCCAGCGTTCGGGACACTGAAGCTTTCTTT.

The genes are TRBV2 and TRBJ2-2, with D perhaps matching TRBD1 or TRBD2 (6 bases each). Germline V gene lookup returns CDR1 SNHLY and CDR2 FYNNEI. The CDR3 runs to 14 residues. Between the trimmed V and J ends, which lost 8 bases and 0 bases, there was a span of 10 bases. The CDR3 DNA reads TGTGCCAGCGGGAGGACAGCGAACACCGGGGAGCTGTTTTTT. Its protein is CASGRTANTGELFF.

The DNA of the CDR3 is TGTGCCAGCAAGATGGTCTGGGGCAGGGATGAGCAGTTCTTC. Residues: CASKMVWGRDEQFF. This sequence joins TRBV6-1 and TRBJ2-1, with D maybe TRBD1 (5 bases). This CDR3 has 14 residues. Per the germline V gene, CDR1 is MNHNS and CDR2 is SASEGT. The V gene lost 7 bases and the J gene lost 8 bases, with 18 bases spanning the gap.

The CDR3 reads CASSLGSYNSPLHF. CDR3 DNA: TGTGCCAGCAGCTTAGGGTCCTATAATTCACCCCTCCACTTT. The chain is built from TRBV7-6 and TRBJ1-6; D unresolved. With 1 base removed from V and 1 base from J, the gap between germline ends came to 2 bases. This CDR3 has 14 amino acids. Germline CDR1 is SGHVS and CDR2 is FNYEAQ.

The chain uses TRBV19 and TRBJ1-1; D call uncertain. CDR3 size: 15 residues. Germline-derived CDR1 and CDR2 are LNHDA and SQIVND (reference sequence). V gave up 6 bases and J gave up 0 bases, with 14 bases separating them. The chain's CDR3 is CASSRPRKLNTEAFF. Written as DNA, the CDR3 is TGTGCCAGTAGCCGCCCGAGAAAGTTGAACACTGAAGCTTTCTTT.

The CDR3: CASSLAGLMSGGAYEQYF. DNA of the CDR3: TGTGCCAGCAGCTTAGCGGGTCTCATGTCAGGGGGCGCCTACGAGCAGTACTTC. V gene TRBV7-8 combines with J gene TRBJ2-7, with 8 positions matching TRBD1. V lost 0 bases, J lost 2 bases, and 12 bases stayed unmatched. From germline, CDR1 is SGHVS and CDR2 FQNEAQ. CDR3 size: 18 residues.